The sample holds a few counts of the clone carrying this TCR beta chain. Its antigen is not known. CDR3 length: 15 amino acids. Germline V lookup: CDR1 MGHDK, CDR2 SYGVNS. With V trimmed by 1 base and J by 5 bases, 4 bases remained unmatched. These data come from a study of identical twins. Addition of a universal primer site occurred through template switching, and cDNA carried unique molecular identifiers. One entry per CDR3 protein, called by TCRdb with MiXCR from the 5' RACE reads. The sample has approximately 620,000 distinct CDR3 sequences, 8.6% seen once. Study-wide findings and caveats: Beta clonotypes that were abundant in cord blood contained fewer insertions, a pattern absent from memory repertoires. Monozygotic twin pairs showed more out-of-frame TCR alpha sharing than models estimated.

In addition, the sample was reused for a study of yellow fever vaccine responses in identical twins.

Sequenced input: PBMCs. This receptor was taken from a woman aged 18-29 years in good health. This chain joins TRBV25-1 and TRBJ2-5, with 10 bases identical to TRBD1. For the CDR3, the DNA is TGTGCCAGCAGTGAATCGGGACAGGGGAAGGAGACCCAGTACTTC. Translated: CASSESGQGKETQYF.